This T cell receptor (beta chain) came from a study of T-cell memory formation after mild COVID-19. Study outcomes and limitations: CD4+ bias marked clones expanding day 15 to 37, unlike balanced contracting clones. Of the contracting clones, CD4+ ones lay mainly in CM and EM, and CD8+ ones in EMRA. Clones from the second wave (peaking day 37) had unconfirmed SARS-CoV-2 specificity.

TCRdb itself ran the 5' RACE reads through MiXCR, one entry per CDR3 protein. The data hold 550,000 to 600,000 distinct CDR3 sequences, with roughly 17% observed a single time. Comment on this clonotype: Antigen unknown. Relative to the germline gene, one junction end is altered; a read error may explain this.

This CDR3 spans 20 amino acids. Looked up from germline, CDR1 is SEHNR and CDR2 is FQNEAQ (reference sequence). The rearrangement joins TRBV7-9 to TRBJ2-3; weak D call: TRBD2 (6 bases). The specimen sequenced was PBMCs or a T cell subset sorted from them (not recorded which). This TCR derives from an adult woman who had mild COVID-19 (a few samples of this study predate the infection). Cell type and time point are not known. CDR3 protein: CASSLVRGMRLADLADTRYF. The CDR3 DNA is TGTGCCAGCAGCTTAGTTCGGGGGATGCGGCTAGCAGATCTCGCAGATACGCGGTATTTT.